This entry describes one T cell receptor beta chain. Its antigen is currently unknown. Via MiXCR, TCRdb re-called the 5' RACE reads, giving one row per CDR3 protein. The top ten clones hold 22% of a sample with around 250,000 distinct CDR3 sequences, around 10% of them seen once. This sample was taken from a study of T-cell memory formation after mild COVID-19. Study summary: TCR clusters were mostly confined to one donor each.

The CDR3 covers 18 residues. Germline CDR1 and CDR2: MNHEY and SVGEGT. The V and J ends lost 5 bases and 4 bases, in that order; junction bases with no gene match: 16. Study results and limitations: Researchers could not confirm that second-wave clones peaking on day 37 targeted SARS-CoV-2.

Sequencing input: PBMCs or a T cell subset sorted from them (not recorded which). This sequence originates from a man aged 18 to 29 who had mild COVID-19 (a few samples of this study predate the infection). Cell type and time point are not known. The chain employs TRBV6-2 or TRBV6-3 and TRBJ1-1, with 10 nucleotides matching TRBD1. The CDR3 DNA is TGTGCCAGCAGTCACCCGGCGGGGACAGGGGTTTTGCGCACTGAAGCTTTCTTT. Its protein product is CASSHPAGTGVLRTEAFF.